Listed below are T cell receptor beta chains from one sample, sequenced in a study of response to subunit inactivated influenza vaccine. One entry per CDR3 protein, called by TCRdb with MiXCR from the RT-PCR reads. The sample has approximately 730,000 distinct CDR3 sequences; approximately 13% are singletons. Sequenced material: PBMCs from blood, taken about 14 days before vaccination. These receptors all come from a middle-aged man who received an inactivated influenza vaccine. Each CDR3 is given with its conserved first and last residue.

j_gene	v_gene	CDR3aa
TRBJ2-5	TRBV29-1	CSVSPEVQETQYF
TRBJ2-5	TRBV20-1	CSATLLAARETQYF
TRBJ2-1	TRBV20-1	CSARARGSGSYNEQFF
TRBJ2-3	TRBV28	CASSFVAGVRRTDTQYF
TRBJ1-1	TRBV12-3/TRBV12-4	CASTSLGTEAFF
TRBJ1-5	TRBV2	CASSEARERPQHF
TRBJ2-6	TRBV5-1	CASHEPGANVLTF
TRBJ2-2	TRBV18	CASSPRGGADTGELFF
TRBJ2-1	TRBV2	CASSEDRSSYNEQFF
TRBJ2-1	TRBV27	CASSLSTGAWDEQFF
TRBJ2-5	TRBV18	CASSPPGRTSKVETQYF
TRBJ2-7	TRBV7-2	CASSPTGLLSSYEQYF
TRBJ2-1	TRBV2	CASSAGGAGNEQFF
TRBJ1-4	TRBV4-3	CASSQLTGGLTNEKLFF
TRBJ2-5	TRBV12-3/TRBV12-4	CASSLVAIRGAETQYF
TRBJ2-1	TRBV12-3/TRBV12-4	CASSADRGKNEQFF
TRBJ2-2	TRBV7-8	CASALGTVNTGELFF
TRBJ2-7	TRBV6-2/TRBV6-3	CASRFQLAASSYEQYF
TRBJ1-6	TRBV20-1	CSARRDFGNSPLHF
TRBJ1-3	TRBV3-1	CASSRWTASGNTIYF
TRBJ2-3	TRBV5-1	CASSYGTGEDTQYF
TRBJ2-7	TRBV14	CASSQGPGTATYEQYF
TRBJ2-7	TRBV6-2/TRBV6-3	CASSYTGFEQYF
TRBJ2-5	TRBV2	CASSLTDHLSGTQYF
TRBJ2-7	TRBV4-1	CASSLPDRGETYEQYF
TRBJ2-6	TRBV6-5	CASSYGQGASGANVLTF
TRBJ2-1	TRBV12-5	CASGLGTSLRYNEQFF
TRBJ2-3	TRBV20-1	CSARLPSGGPDTQYF
TRBJ2-5	TRBV6-5	CASSSLKSPAGAETQYF
TRBJ2-1	TRBV18	CASSPPTGRNEQFF
TRBJ1-1	TRBV7-2	CASSLRSLNTEAFF
TRBJ2-1	TRBV20-1	CSATPPYTTSYNEQFF
TRBJ1-1	TRBV20-1	CSGSDGRYAAFF
TRBJ1-3	TRBV4-3	CASSQDLDRGTGNTIYF
TRBJ2-1	TRBV7-8	CASSLAGLGQSSYNEQFF
TRBJ2-1	TRBV28	CASSHGRGSYNEQFF
TRBJ2-1	TRBV29-1	CSVSGHGWSNEQFF
TRBJ2-2	TRBV4-2	CASSPSGQFAGELFF